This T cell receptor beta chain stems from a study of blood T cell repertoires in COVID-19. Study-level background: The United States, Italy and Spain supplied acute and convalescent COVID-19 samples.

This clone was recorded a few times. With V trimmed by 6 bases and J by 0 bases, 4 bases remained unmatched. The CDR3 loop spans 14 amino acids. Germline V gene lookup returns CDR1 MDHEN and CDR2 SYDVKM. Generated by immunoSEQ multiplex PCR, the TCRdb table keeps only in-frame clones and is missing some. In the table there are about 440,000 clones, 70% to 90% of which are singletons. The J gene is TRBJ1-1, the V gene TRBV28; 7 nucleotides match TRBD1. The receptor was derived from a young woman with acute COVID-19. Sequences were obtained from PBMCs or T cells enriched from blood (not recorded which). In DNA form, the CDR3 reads TGTGCCAGCAGCAGACAGGGTGTGAACACTGAAGCTTTCTTT. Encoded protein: CASSRQGVNTEAFF.